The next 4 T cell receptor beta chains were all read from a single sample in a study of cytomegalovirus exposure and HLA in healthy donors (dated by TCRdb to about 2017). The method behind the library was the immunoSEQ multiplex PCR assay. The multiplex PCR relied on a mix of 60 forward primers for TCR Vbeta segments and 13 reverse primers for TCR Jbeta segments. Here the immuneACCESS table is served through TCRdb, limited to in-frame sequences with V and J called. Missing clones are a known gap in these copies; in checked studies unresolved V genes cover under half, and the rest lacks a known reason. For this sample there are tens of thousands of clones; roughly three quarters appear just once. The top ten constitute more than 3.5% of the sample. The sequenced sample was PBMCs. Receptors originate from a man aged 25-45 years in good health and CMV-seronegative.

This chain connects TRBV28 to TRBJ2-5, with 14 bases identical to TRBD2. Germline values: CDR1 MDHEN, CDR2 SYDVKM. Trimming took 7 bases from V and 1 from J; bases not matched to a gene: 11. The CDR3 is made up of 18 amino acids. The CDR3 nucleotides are TGTGCCAGCACTCCGCGGTTAGGGACTAGCGGGAGCCAAGAGACCCAGTACTTC. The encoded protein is CASTPRLGTSGSQETQYF.

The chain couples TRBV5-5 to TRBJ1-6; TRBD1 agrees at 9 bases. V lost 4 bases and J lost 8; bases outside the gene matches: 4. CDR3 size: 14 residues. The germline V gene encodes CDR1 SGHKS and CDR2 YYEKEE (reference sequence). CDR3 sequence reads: CASSTGQGHSPLHF. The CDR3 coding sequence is TGTGCCAGCAGCACCGGACAGGGGCATTCACCCCTCCACTTT.

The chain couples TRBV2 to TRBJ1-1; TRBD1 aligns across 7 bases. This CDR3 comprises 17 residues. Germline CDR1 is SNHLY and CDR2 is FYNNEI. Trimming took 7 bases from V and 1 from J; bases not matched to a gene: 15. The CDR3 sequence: CASKPDRIERGNTEAFF. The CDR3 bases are TGTGCCAGCAAACCGGACAGGATTGAACGGGGGAACACTGAAGCTTTCTTT.

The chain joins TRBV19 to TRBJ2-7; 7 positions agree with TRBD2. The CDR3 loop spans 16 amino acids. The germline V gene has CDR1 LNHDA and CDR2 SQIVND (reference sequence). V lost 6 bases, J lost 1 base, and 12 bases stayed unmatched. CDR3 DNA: TGTGCCAGTAGCCATAGCGGGCGGTCCGGGTCCTACGAGCAGTACTTC. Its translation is CASSHSGRSGSYEQYF.